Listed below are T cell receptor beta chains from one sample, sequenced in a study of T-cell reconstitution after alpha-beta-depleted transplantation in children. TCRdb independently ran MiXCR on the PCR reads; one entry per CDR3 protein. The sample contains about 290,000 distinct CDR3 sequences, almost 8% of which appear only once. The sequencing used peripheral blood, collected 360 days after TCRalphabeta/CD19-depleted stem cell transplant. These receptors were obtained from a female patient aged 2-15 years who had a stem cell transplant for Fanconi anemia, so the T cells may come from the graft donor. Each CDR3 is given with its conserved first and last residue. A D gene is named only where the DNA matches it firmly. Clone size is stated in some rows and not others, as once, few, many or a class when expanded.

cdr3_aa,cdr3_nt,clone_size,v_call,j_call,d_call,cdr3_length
CSATTASTTNEKLFF,TGCAGTGCCACGACAGCATCCACAACTAATGAAAAACTGTTTTTT,few,TRBV20-1,TRBJ1-4,NA,15
CSARFGEGARTDTQYF,TGCAGTGCTAGGTTCGGCGAGGGGGCTAGGACAGATACGCAGTATTTT,few,TRBV20-1,TRBJ2-3,TRBD1,16
CSVEGGSEQYF,TGCAGCGTTGAGGGGGGAAGCGAGCAGTACTTC,many,TRBV29-1,TRBJ2-7,NA,11
CASSYRASGNEQFF,TGTGCCAGCAGTTACAGGGCTAGCGGCAATGAGCAGTTCTTC,NA,TRBV6-2/TRBV6-3,TRBJ2-1,TRBD2,14
CAWIRGANVLTF,TGTGCCTGGATACGGGGGGCCAACGTCCTGACTTTC,NA,TRBV30,TRBJ2-6,NA,12
CSATSTDTQYF,TGCAGTGCTACTAGCACAGATACGCAGTATTTT,many,TRBV20-1,TRBJ2-3,NA,11
CASSLGTLPGEQYF,TGTGCCAGCAGCTTAGGTACCCTGCCAGGCGAGCAGTACTTC,NA,TRBV7-2,TRBJ2-7,NA,14
CSGSPTLSGGSTDTQYF,TGCAGCGGAAGTCCTACACTTAGCGGGGGATCCACAGATACGCAGTATTTT,few,TRBV29-1,TRBJ2-3,TRBD2,17
CASKRVEASPLHF,TGTGCCAGCAAGAGGGTGGAGGCTTCACCCCTCCACTTT,many,TRBV12-3/TRBV12-4,TRBJ1-6,NA,13
CASSYPAGGLEETQYF,TGTGCCAGCAGTTACCCGGCGGGGGGGCTAGAAGAGACCCAGTACTTC,few,TRBV6-2/TRBV6-3,TRBJ2-5,TRBD2,16
CASSGGSENTEAFF,TGTGCCAGCAGCGGGGGTTCGGAGAACACTGAAGCTTTCTTT,few,TRBV4-2,TRBJ1-1,NA,14
CASSEGAGYTF,TGTGCCAGCAGTGAGGGGGCGGGCTACACCTTC,NA,TRBV6-6,TRBJ1-2,TRBD1,11
CASSGRGQETQYF,TGTGCCAGCAGTGGCAGGGGGCAAGAGACCCAGTACTTC,many,TRBV6-6,TRBJ2-5,TRBD1,13
CASSPRTGVGNSPLHF,TGCGCCAGCAGCCCACGGACAGGAGTTGGTAATTCACCCCTCCACTTT,many,TRBV5-1,TRBJ1-6,TRBD1,16
CASSSGQGGEAFF,TGCGCCAGCAGCTCGGGACAGGGGGGGGAAGCTTTCTTT,few,TRBV5-1,TRBJ1-1,TRBD1,13
CASSTRPDTQYF,TGTGCCAGCAGCACGAGACCGGATACGCAGTATTTT,many,TRBV7-8,TRBJ2-3,NA,12
CASSVDASTDTQYF,TGTGCCAGCAGCGTAGATGCGAGCACAGATACGCAGTATTTT,many,TRBV9,TRBJ2-3,NA,14
CAISEPTQGAGYTF,TGTGCCATCAGTGAGCCCACTCAGGGTGCGGGCTACACCTTC,many,TRBV10-3,TRBJ1-2,NA,14
CASGRTSTDTQYF,TGTGCCAGCGGGCGGACTAGCACAGATACGCAGTATTTT,many,TRBV28,TRBJ2-3,NA,13
CASSLASGFYNEQFF,TGTGCCAGCAGTTTAGCTAGCGGGTTCTACAATGAGCAGTTCTTC,many,TRBV12-3/TRBV12-4,TRBJ2-1,TRBD2,15
CASLGTGQPGELFF,TGTGCCAGCCTAGGGACAGGTCAACCCGGGGAGCTGTTTTTT,few,TRBV2,TRBJ2-2,TRBD1,14
CASSLFANIQYF,TGTGCCAGCAGTTTATTTGCCAACATTCAGTACTTC,many,TRBV28,TRBJ2-4,NA,12
CASSQDLSYRVYTF,TGCGCCAGCAGCCAAGATTTAAGTTACAGGGTCTACACCTTC,few,TRBV4-3,TRBJ1-2,NA,14
CASSYWTSGRADTQYF,TGTGCCAGCAGCTACTGGACTAGCGGGAGGGCAGATACGCAGTATTTT,few,TRBV7-8,TRBJ2-3,TRBD2,16
CASSSPTSGKGDTQYF,TGCGCCAGCAGCTCTCCGACTAGCGGGAAGGGAGATACGCAGTATTTT,many,TRBV5-1,TRBJ2-3,TRBD2,16
CASSQGAGTEAFF,TGTGCCAGCAGCCAGGGGGCAGGGACTGAAGCTTTCTTT,NA,TRBV7-3,TRBJ1-1,TRBD1,13
CAWSVDDGWGHGFNEQFF,TGTGCCTGGAGCGTAGACGACGGCTGGGGGCACGGTTTTAATGAGCAGTTCTTC,few,TRBV30,TRBJ2-1,NA,18
CASSEAVRGVELFF,TGTGCCAGCAGTGAAGCGGTTAGGGGCGTGGAGCTGTTTTTT,many,TRBV2,TRBJ2-2,NA,14
CASSYGQGRSYEQYF,TGTGCCAGCAGTTACGGGCAGGGTCGATCCTACGAGCAGTACTTC,NA,TRBV6-5,TRBJ2-7,NA,15
CASSTHRQQGGSGELFF,TGTGCCAGCAGTACCCACCGGCAACAGGGTGGGTCCGGGGAGCTGTTTTTT,many,TRBV6-1,TRBJ2-2,NA,17
CASSQVGFGQGIYEQYF,TGTGCCAGCAGCCAAGTGGGGTTTGGACAGGGGATATACGAGCAGTACTTC,NA,TRBV3-1,TRBJ2-7,TRBD1,17
CASSLGTGGTGTEAFF,TGTGCCAGCAGCTTGGGGACAGGGGGCACGGGCACTGAAGCTTTCTTT,few,TRBV7-6,TRBJ1-1,TRBD1,16
CASSFRTGGNTGELFF,TGTGCCAGCAGCTTCCGGACAGGTGGGAACACCGGGGAGCTGTTTTTT,many,TRBV7-9,TRBJ2-2,TRBD1,16
CSARYSGGHGDTQYF,TGCAGTGCTAGATACAGCGGGGGGCATGGCGATACGCAGTATTTT,few,TRBV20-1,TRBJ2-3,TRBD2,15
CASSLGPGSLDTQYF,TGCGCCAGCAGCTTGGGACCGGGTTCCCTAGATACGCAGTATTTT,many,TRBV5-1,TRBJ2-3,NA,15